This T cell receptor beta chain was sequenced for a study of cytomegalovirus exposure and HLA in healthy donors. Study-level results: Most TCRs appeared rarely, but some public TCRs recurred in many donors. An analysis done earlier found most TCR beta V segments productive about 90% or about 30% of the time.

Donors had nominal health at sampling but likely had unrecorded immune exposures. With respect to this clone: The antigen remains undetermined.

Trimming removed 2 bases from V and 13 bases from J; junction bases left unmatched: 3. The CDR3 consists of 14 residues. Germline CDR1 is LGHNA and CDR2 is YNFKEQ. The PCR contained 60 Vbeta and 13 Jbeta primers. Sequenced by immunoSEQ multiplex PCR; TCRdb stores in-frame clones only, minus some. The sample comprises about 140,000 clones, more than 9.5% of which are singletons, and under 2% rests with the top ten. This receptor was identified in a man aged 50-59 years in good health and CMV-seronegative. Sequences were obtained from PBMCs. The rearrangement links TRBV4-2 to TRBJ1-6; 12 bases are a match to TRBD1. CDR3 region: CASSQPGQGAPLHF. The CDR3 bases are TGTGCCAGCAGCCAACCGGGACAGGGGGCTCCCCTCCACTTT.